Listed below are T cell receptor beta chains from one sample, sequenced in a study of response to subunit inactivated influenza vaccine. TCRdb re-analysed the RT-PCR reads in MiXCR, keeping a single row per CDR3 protein. The sample holds roughly 500,000 distinct CDR3 sequences, 15% to 20% seen once. This specimen was CD4+ T cells sorted from PBMCs, taken about 24 months after vaccination. These TCRs come from a man aged 45-69 years who received an inactivated influenza vaccine. Each CDR3 is given with its conserved first and last residue. Each record gives: clone size, D gene, V gene, J gene, CDR3 DNA, CDR3 protein. A D gene is named only where the DNA matches it firmly. Clone size is shown for a subset of rows, as once, few, many or a class of expanded clone.

clone_size: few
d_call: TRBD2
v_call: TRBV7-9
j_call: TRBJ2-7
cdr3_nt: TGTGCCAGCAGCTTGGGACTAGCAGTACGTGAGCAGTACTTC
cdr3_aa: CASSLGLAVREQYF

clone_size: few
d_call: -
v_call: TRBV28
j_call: TRBJ2-5
cdr3_nt: TGTGCCAGCAGCCCTAACATGCAAGAGACCCAGTACTTC
cdr3_aa: CASSPNMQETQYF

clone_size: few
d_call: -
v_call: TRBV7-9
j_call: TRBJ2-7
cdr3_nt: TGTGCCAGCAGCTTAGTACGGGACTGGCGGTACGAGCAGTACTTC
cdr3_aa: CASSLVRDWRYEQYF

clone_size: many
d_call: TRBD2
v_call: TRBV5-6
j_call: TRBJ2-1
cdr3_nt: TGTGCCAGCAGCTTGGTTACAGCGGGAGTAAATGAGCAGTTCTTC
cdr3_aa: CASSLVTAGVNEQFF

clone_size: -
d_call: TRBD2
v_call: TRBV15
j_call: TRBJ2-1
cdr3_nt: TGTCCCACCAGCAGAGATTTCGGGGGGAGTAATCGGAATGAGCAGTTCTTC
cdr3_aa: CPTSRDFGGSNRNEQFF

clone_size: -
d_call: TRBD2
v_call: TRBV12-3/TRBV12-4
j_call: TRBJ2-1
cdr3_nt: TGTGCCAGCAGTCTAAGACGACTAGCATCTTACAATGAGCAGTTCTTC
cdr3_aa: CASSLRRLASYNEQFF

clone_size: few
d_call: TRBD1
v_call: TRBV29-1
j_call: TRBJ1-6
cdr3_nt: TGCAGCGTTGGACAGGGGTACAATTCACCCCTCCACTTT
cdr3_aa: CSVGQGYNSPLHF

clone_size: -
d_call: -
v_call: TRBV6-5
j_call: TRBJ1-2
cdr3_nt: TGTGCCAGCAGTTACCGGGACAAGTATGGCTACACCTTC
cdr3_aa: CASSYRDKYGYTF

clone_size: few
d_call: -
v_call: TRBV6-5
j_call: TRBJ2-1
cdr3_nt: TGTGCCAGCAGTTACCTCGACCCCGGGACACGGTCAAATGAGCAGTTCTTC
cdr3_aa: CASSYLDPGTRSNEQFF

clone_size: -
d_call: -
v_call: TRBV7-2
j_call: TRBJ2-2
cdr3_nt: TGTGCCAGCAGCCCCCACCAGCCGGGAGTCACCGGGGAGCTGTTTTTT
cdr3_aa: CASSPHQPGVTGELFF

clone_size: once
d_call: TRBD1
v_call: TRBV15
j_call: TRBJ2-5
cdr3_nt: TGTGCCACCGTTCGGGACAGACAACAAGAGACCCAGTACTTC
cdr3_aa: CATVRDRQQETQYF

clone_size: -
d_call: TRBD2
v_call: TRBV9
j_call: TRBJ2-3
cdr3_nt: TGTGCCAGCAGCGTAGAAGGGACTAGCGCAGATACGCAGTATTTT
cdr3_aa: CASSVEGTSADTQYF

clone_size: -
d_call: -
v_call: TRBV21-1
j_call: TRBJ2-7
cdr3_nt: TGTGCCAGCAGCAATTCAGGGAGGCCCTACGAGCAGTACTTC
cdr3_aa: CASSNSGRPYEQYF

clone_size: -
d_call: TRBD2
v_call: TRBV12-3/TRBV12-4
j_call: TRBJ2-3
cdr3_nt: TGTGCCAGCAGTGTAGCGGGGGGGCTTGGCACAGATACGCAGTATTTT
cdr3_aa: CASSVAGGLGTDTQYF

clone_size: -
d_call: -
v_call: TRBV4-3
j_call: TRBJ1-1
cdr3_nt: TGCGCCAGCAGCCAAGATGGGGTAGGTGGCGGTGGGCCGGGGTCGGAAGCTTTCTTT
cdr3_aa: CASSQDGVGGGGPGSEAFF

clone_size: -
d_call: -
v_call: TRBV20-1
j_call: TRBJ1-1
cdr3_nt: TGCAGTGCTAGTCAGGGCCCCACTGAAGCTTTCTTT
cdr3_aa: CSASQGPTEAFF

clone_size: few
d_call: -
v_call: TRBV6-1
j_call: TRBJ2-1
cdr3_nt: TGTGCCAGCAGACGCACACAGGGCTATGAGCAGTTCTTC
cdr3_aa: CASRRTQGYEQFF

clone_size: -
d_call: -
v_call: TRBV7-2
j_call: TRBJ2-1
cdr3_nt: TGTGCCAGCAGCTCCCCTGCCGGGGGGCCCGGTGAGCAGTTCTTC
cdr3_aa: CASSSPAGGPGEQFF

clone_size: -
d_call: -
v_call: TRBV3-1
j_call: TRBJ2-2
cdr3_nt: TGTGCCAGCAGCCAAGCACCTTACACCGGGGAGCTGTTTTTT
cdr3_aa: CASSQAPYTGELFF

clone_size: -
d_call: -
v_call: TRBV10-3
j_call: TRBJ1-1
cdr3_nt: TGTGCCATCAGTGAGTCGTCTGTACCCACTGAAGCTTTCTTT
cdr3_aa: CAISESSVPTEAFF

clone_size: few
d_call: -
v_call: TRBV9
j_call: TRBJ1-1
cdr3_nt: TGTGCCAGCAGCCCGGTTGGGGGAACTGGGGTGGCTTTCTTT
cdr3_aa: CASSPVGGTGVAFF

clone_size: few
d_call: TRBD2
v_call: TRBV3-1
j_call: TRBJ2-7
cdr3_nt: TGTGCCAGCAGCCAGCGGGGGGGAGGTGGTCAGCAGTACTTC
cdr3_aa: CASSQRGGGGQQYF

clone_size: few
d_call: TRBD2
v_call: TRBV20-1
j_call: TRBJ2-3
cdr3_nt: TGCAGTGCTAGAGATTTACTAGCGGACACAGATACGCAGTATTTT
cdr3_aa: CSARDLLADTDTQYF

clone_size: many
d_call: TRBD1
v_call: TRBV10-3
j_call: TRBJ1-1
cdr3_nt: TGTGCCATCAGGGGGACAGGGGGCATCGCTGAAGCTTTCTTT
cdr3_aa: CAIRGTGGIAEAFF

clone_size: few
d_call: -
v_call: TRBV3-1
j_call: TRBJ1-3
cdr3_nt: TGTGCCAGCAGCCAAGAATTAGTGACAGAATCTGGAAACACCATATATTTT
cdr3_aa: CASSQELVTESGNTIYF

clone_size: few
d_call: TRBD1
v_call: TRBV4-2
j_call: TRBJ2-7
cdr3_nt: TGTGCCAGCAGCGAAGGGACAGGACCCTACGAGCAGTACTTC
cdr3_aa: CASSEGTGPYEQYF

clone_size: few
d_call: TRBD1
v_call: TRBV5-8
j_call: TRBJ1-1
cdr3_nt: TGTGCCAGCAGCCGCAATATTGGGACAGGGAGAACTGAAGCTTTCTTT
cdr3_aa: CASSRNIGTGRTEAFF

clone_size: -
d_call: -
v_call: TRBV12-3/TRBV12-4
j_call: TRBJ2-1
cdr3_nt: TGTGCCAGCAGTGATGGGGGTCGTTTCTACAATGAGCAGTTCTTC
cdr3_aa: CASSDGGRFYNEQFF

clone_size: many
d_call: -
v_call: TRBV12-3/TRBV12-4
j_call: TRBJ2-7
cdr3_nt: TGTGCCAGCAGTTCAGGCGGGTACGAGCAGTACTTC
cdr3_aa: CASSSGGYEQYF

clone_size: -
d_call: -
v_call: TRBV14
j_call: TRBJ2-1
cdr3_nt: TGTGCCAGCAGCCGGGTAGGGGGGGATGAGCAGTTCTTC
cdr3_aa: CASSRVGGDEQFF

clone_size: -
d_call: TRBD2
v_call: TRBV25-1
j_call: TRBJ2-3
cdr3_nt: TGTGCCAGCAGTGAATATTTGCTAGCGGGAGTGGCAGATACGCAGTATTTT
cdr3_aa: CASSEYLLAGVADTQYF

clone_size: -
d_call: TRBD2
v_call: TRBV2
j_call: TRBJ2-3
cdr3_nt: TGTGCCAGCAGTTTCCGGGACTACACAGATACGCAGTATTTT
cdr3_aa: CASSFRDYTDTQYF

clone_size: few
d_call: TRBD2
v_call: TRBV12-3/TRBV12-4
j_call: TRBJ2-7
cdr3_nt: TGTGCCAGCAGTTACGGACTAGCGAGAATCTACGAGCAGTACTTC
cdr3_aa: CASSYGLARIYEQYF

clone_size: -
d_call: -
v_call: TRBV5-1
j_call: TRBJ1-5
cdr3_nt: TGCGCCAGCAGCCCCGACGGCTCCCCCAATCAGCCCCAGCATTTT
cdr3_aa: CASSPDGSPNQPQHF

clone_size: few
d_call: TRBD1
v_call: TRBV5-6
j_call: TRBJ1-5
cdr3_nt: TGTGCCAGCAGCATAGGACAGGCTAGCAATCAGCCCCAGCATTTT
cdr3_aa: CASSIGQASNQPQHF

clone_size: -
d_call: TRBD2
v_call: TRBV11-2
j_call: TRBJ2-1
cdr3_nt: TGTGCCAGCAGCTTAAGAGTAGCGGGAGCGGGCAATGAGCAGTTCTTC
cdr3_aa: CASSLRVAGAGNEQFF

clone_size: few
d_call: -
v_call: TRBV12-3/TRBV12-4
j_call: TRBJ1-2
cdr3_nt: TGTGCCAGCAGCAGCGCTGGGGGGGGCCTATATGGCTACACCTTC
cdr3_aa: CASSSAGGGLYGYTF

clone_size: few
d_call: -
v_call: TRBV19
j_call: TRBJ2-1
cdr3_nt: TGTGCCAGTAGTATAAGGGAGGTCCCTCGGGTTGAGCAGTTCTTC
cdr3_aa: CASSIREVPRVEQFF

clone_size: -
d_call: TRBD1
v_call: TRBV29-1
j_call: TRBJ2-7
cdr3_nt: TGCAGCGTTGCCTTCCGGGACAGGGCGTCCTACGAGCAGTACTTC
cdr3_aa: CSVAFRDRASYEQYF

clone_size: few
d_call: TRBD2
v_call: TRBV4-1
j_call: TRBJ2-5
cdr3_nt: TGCGCCAGCAGCCCCCGGACTAGGGGAGGGGCCCAGTACTTC
cdr3_aa: CASSPRTRGGAQYF

clone_size: few
d_call: -
v_call: TRBV3-1
j_call: TRBJ2-1
cdr3_nt: TGTGCCAGCAGCCAAGATGCGATCCTGGCGTCGGGGTTGGATGAGCAGTTCTTC
cdr3_aa: CASSQDAILASGLDEQFF

clone_size: -
d_call: -
v_call: TRBV15
j_call: TRBJ2-1
cdr3_nt: TGTGCCACCAGCAGAGATAAGGTTCGACGGGCCTCCCGGGAGAATGAGCAGTTCTTC
cdr3_aa: CATSRDKVRRASRENEQFF

clone_size: -
d_call: -
v_call: TRBV29-1
j_call: TRBJ2-7
cdr3_nt: TGCAGCGTCGGCACGGGACTCATGACTTACGAGCAGTACTTC
cdr3_aa: CSVGTGLMTYEQYF

clone_size: few
d_call: TRBD1
v_call: TRBV12-5
j_call: TRBJ2-3
cdr3_nt: TGTGCTAGTGCCCGGGACAGGGCTACAGATACGCAGTATTTT
cdr3_aa: CASARDRATDTQYF

clone_size: -
d_call: -
v_call: TRBV20-1
j_call: TRBJ1-1
cdr3_nt: TGCAGTGCTAGACAGACGGCGACTTCTGAAGCTTTCTTT
cdr3_aa: CSARQTATSEAFF

clone_size: few
d_call: -
v_call: TRBV6-1
j_call: TRBJ1-1
cdr3_nt: TGTGCCAGCAGCCCAGACGGGCTCACTGAAGCTTTCTTT
cdr3_aa: CASSPDGLTEAFF